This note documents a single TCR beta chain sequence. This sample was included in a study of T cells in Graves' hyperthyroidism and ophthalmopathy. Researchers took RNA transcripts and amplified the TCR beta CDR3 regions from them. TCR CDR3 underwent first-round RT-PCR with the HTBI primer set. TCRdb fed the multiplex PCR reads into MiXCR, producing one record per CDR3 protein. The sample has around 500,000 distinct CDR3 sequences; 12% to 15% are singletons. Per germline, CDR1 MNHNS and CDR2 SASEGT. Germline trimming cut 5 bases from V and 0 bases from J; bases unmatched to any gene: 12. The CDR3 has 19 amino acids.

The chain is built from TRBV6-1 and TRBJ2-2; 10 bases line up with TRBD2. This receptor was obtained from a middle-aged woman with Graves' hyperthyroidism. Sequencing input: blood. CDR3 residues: CASSPLYTSGVANTGELFF. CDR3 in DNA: TGTGCCAGCAGTCCCTTATATACTAGCGGGGTCGCGAACACCGGGGAGCTGTTTTTT.